This entry features one T cell receptor beta chain sequence. Its target is unknown. The Oncomine TCR Beta short-read assay was applied to DNA of cultured CD4+ T cells. TCRdb re-called the PCR reads with MiXCR, one entry per CDR3 protein. The top ten hold less than 25% of the sample, which has about 10,000 distinct CDR3 sequences, about 47% seen once. This record belongs to a study of vaccination and CD4 T cells after COVID-19. The treatment denotes: roughly 10-day PBMC culture with coronavirus spike peptide pools or control peptides (ViraFEST assay). What was sequenced was CD4+ T cells from blood, cultured in vitro. The source is a human donor who had recovered from COVID-19.

The CDR3 DNA follows: TGTGCCAGCAGCTTAACTCCGGCAGGGGGTAACACCGGGGAGCTGTTTTTT. Translated, it gives CASSLTPAGGNTGELFF. The rearrangement uses TRBV7-3 and TRBJ2-2, with 7 bases that match TRBD1. The CDR3 is 17 residues long. Germline V lookup: CDR1 SGHTA, CDR2 FQGTGA. Trimming cost V 0 bases and J 2 bases; bases outside gene matches: 6.